The next 21 T cell receptor beta chains were all read from a single sample in a study of blood T cell repertoires in COVID-19. Clones were sequenced by immunoSEQ multiplex PCR, and TCRdb holds only the in-frame ones, with some missing. This sample has some 120,000 clones, with around 89% found just once. Specimen: peripheral blood. These receptors all stem from a human donor in a cohort sampled during active COVID-19.

This clone was counted only a few times. This sequence joins TRBV30 and TRBJ1-2; D unclear. Trimming pared 2 bases from V and 5 bases from J, leaving 9 bases between. This CDR3 is 12 amino acids long. CDR1 is GTSNPN and CDR2 is SVGIG in the germline V gene (reference sequence). CDR3 bases: TGTGCCTGGAGTTCCTCGGGATATGGCTACACCTTC. It encodes CAWSSSGYGYTF.

V is TRBV5-4 and J is TRBJ1-1, with TRBD1 matching over 8 bases. J lost 7 bases, V lost 4 bases, and 12 bases had no gene match. Germline V gene sequence: CDR1 SGHNT, CDR2 YYREEE (reference sequence). The CDR3 is made up of 15 amino acids. The DNA for the CDR3 is TGTGCCAGCAGCCTCCGGACAGGGCGAGAGGATGAAGCTTTCTTT. Translation gives CASSLRTGREDEAFF.

The chain uses TRBV30 and TRBJ2-7; TRBD1 agrees at 9 bases. The CDR3 totals 14 residues. Germline V gives CDR1 GTSNPN, CDR2 SVGIG (reference sequence). V shed 5 bases and J 3 bases; nucleotides not matched to a gene: 8. The CDR3 sequence: CAWGTGTGIYEQYF. CDR3 nucleotide sequence: TGTGCCTGGGGTACCGGGACAGGGATCTACGAGCAGTACTTC. The variable domain in full, completed from reference TRBV30 and TRBJ2-7, reads SQTIHQWPATLVQPVGSPLSLECTVEGTSNPNLYWYRQAAGRGLQLLFYSVGIGQISSEVPQNLSASRPQDRQFILSSKKLLLSDSGFYLCAWGTGTGIYEQYFGPGTRLTVT.

The V call is TRBV15, the J call TRBJ2-3; 14 nucleotides match TRBD2. V was pared by 3 bases and J by 4 bases, with 3 bases of the junction left unmatched. The CDR3 contains 16 residues. Germline values: CDR1 LNHNV, CDR2 YYDKDF (reference sequence). The CDR3 nucleotides read TGTGCCACCAGCAGTCGGACTAGCGGGAGGCCAGATACGCAGTATTTT. Translated, it gives CATSSRTSGRPDTQYF. The full variable domain, rest sourced from reference TRBV15 and TRBJ2-3, is DAMVIQNPRYQVTQFGKPVTLSCSQTLNHNVMYWYQQKSSQAPKLLFHYYDKDFNNEADTPDNFQSRRPNTSFCFLDIRSPGLGDTAMYLCATSSRTSGRPDTQYFGPGTRLTVL.

The chain couples TRBV6-6 to TRBJ2-2; D not resolved. The CDR3 has 12 amino acids. CDR1 is MNHNY, CDR2 SVGAGI, per germline (reference sequence). The V end was cut by 4 bases, the J end by 6 bases, with 6 bases between. CDR3 amino acids: CASSSAPGELFF. The CDR3 DNA follows: TGTGCCAGCAGTTCCGCGCCCGGGGAGCTGTTTTTT.

The chain links TRBV28 to TRBJ1-2; the match to TRBD1 covers 7 bases. With V trimmed by 4 bases and J by 3 bases, 8 bases remained unmatched. This CDR3 is built from 15 residues. Looked up from germline, CDR1 is MDHEN and CDR2 is SYDVKM. The CDR3 coding sequence is TGTGCCAGCAGTTATTCAGGGGGTCGGGACTATGGCTACACCTTC. Protein sequence: CASSYSGGRDYGYTF.

The chain employs TRBV24-1 and TRBJ2-3, with 9 bases fitting TRBD2. The germline V gene has CDR1 KGHDR and CDR2 SFDVKD. The CDR3 contains 13 residues. With 9 bases clipped from V and 5 bases from J, the junction kept 5 bases outside the gene matches. The CDR3 protein is CATAAGGQDTQYF. In nucleotides, the CDR3 is TGTGCCACCGCCGCGGGAGGGCAAGATACGCAGTATTTT.

The rearrangement joins TRBV27 to TRBJ2-7; unclear D gene. Trimming left V 4 bases short and J 2 bases short, with 15 bases between. Germline CDR1 MNHEY, CDR2 SMNVEV (reference sequence). The CDR3 has 15 residues. CDR3 sequence (DNA): TGTGCCAGCAGTTCTTATCCCCGAGGCCCCTACGAGCAGTACTTC. This gives the protein CASSSYPRGPYEQYF.

The chain employs TRBV7-9 and TRBJ1-3, with a possible D match to TRBD1 (5 bases). CDR1 and CDR2 from the germline V gene are SEHNR and FQNEAQ (reference sequence). The CDR3 is 13 residues long. V was pared by 4 bases and J by 3 bases, with 7 bases between. As DNA, the CDR3 is TGTGCCAGCAGCTCCAGGGTTGGAAACACCATATATTTT. It encodes CASSSRVGNTIYF.

Worth noting for this clone: The junction departs from the called germline gene at one end, perhaps through a read error. The V call is TRBV7-7, the J call TRBJ2-1; 10 nucleotides line up with TRBD2. Germline assignment: CDR1 SSHAT and CDR2 FNYEAQ (reference sequence). The CDR3 is 16 amino acids. CDR3 sequence reads: CASSLSGTSVLGEQFF. The CDR3 DNA reads as TGTGCTAGCAGCCTATCCGGGACTAGCGTTTTGGGTGAGCAGTTCTTC. Drawing the rest from reference TRBV7-7 and TRBJ2-1, the complete variable domain is GAGVSQSPRYKVTKRGQDVTLRCDPISSHATLYWYQQALGQGPEFLTYFNYEAQPDKSGLPSDRFSAERPEGSISTLTIQRTEQRDSAMYRCASSLSGTSVLGEQFFGPGTRLTVL.

There are a few counts of this clone. V usage is TRBV6-6 and J usage is TRBJ1-2; 7 bases match TRBD1. The V and J ends lost 7 bases and 5 bases, in that order; junction bases with no gene match: 10. Per the germline V gene, CDR1 is MNHNY and CDR2 is SVGAGI (reference sequence). This CDR3 has 14 residues. This CDR3 reads CASTEMGTVYGYTF. In DNA, the CDR3 is TGTGCCAGCACAGAGATGGGGACAGTTTATGGCTACACCTTC.

The chain employs TRBV12-5 and TRBJ1-4; 8 bases map to TRBD1. Per the germline V gene, CDR1 is LGHNT and CDR2 is FRNRAP. CDR3 size: 19 residues. V was clipped by 2 bases and J by 0 bases; unmatched bases: 11. DNA for the CDR3: TGTGCTAGTGGTTTGCAAACAGGGGGAAGCCTTGCAACTAATGAAAAACTGTTTTTT. This encodes CASGLQTGGSLATNEKLFF.

The chain has TRBV4-1 and TRBJ2-1, with 11 nucleotides matching TRBD2. V was clipped by 3 bases and J by 7 bases; unmatched bases: 2. The CDR3 is 14 residues long. Per germline, CDR1 MGHRA and CDR2 YSYEKL. CDR3 DNA sequence: TGCGCCAGCAGCCAGGTAGCGGGGGGGAATGAGCAGTTCTTC. This sequence encodes CASSQVAGGNEQFF.

The chain is built from TRBV2 and TRBJ2-1, with 9 bases that match TRBD2. Germline CDR1 and CDR2: SNHLY and FYNNEI. V trimming: 7 bases; J trimming: 10 bases; junction bases outside the gene matches: 11. CDR3 length equals 14 residues. CDR3 DNA: TGTGCCAGCACCTGGGGGGGGCTAGCGGGAGAGCAGTTCTTC. Translated, it gives CASTWGGLAGEQFF.

This clone was counted ten times or more. The gene calls are TRBV4-1 and TRBJ2-5; no clear D gene. This CDR3 is 13 amino acids long. Germline V gene data show CDR1 as MGHRA and CDR2 as YSYEKL. V was pared by 10 bases and J by 0 bases, with 12 bases between. CDR3 residues: CATRGPNQETQYF. In DNA, the CDR3 is TGCGCCACCCGAGGTCCTAACCAAGAGACCCAGTACTTC.

Points on this clone: The same CDR3 is also encoded by other DNA sequences in this sample. The chain employs TRBV5-1 and TRBJ2-2; 8 bases are shared with TRBD2. V shed 2 bases, J shed 1 base, and the junction held 1 base outside the gene matches. The length of the CDR3 is 15 residues. CDR1 and CDR2 (germline): SGHRS, YFSETQ. The CDR3 region has the DNA TGCGCCAGCAGCTTAAGCGGGAGGAACACCGGGGAGCTGTTTTTT. As protein: CASSLSGRNTGELFF.

The rearrangement links TRBV2 to TRBJ2-4; no clear D gene. CDR1 is SNHLY and CDR2 is FYNNEI in the germline V gene. The CDR3 is 15 residues long. Deletions cut 4 bases from V and 0 bases from J, with 10 bases between. The CDR3 loop is CASSVGNLAKNIQYF. The CDR3 region has the DNA TGTGCCAGCAGTGTTGGCAATTTAGCCAAAAACATTCAGTACTTC.

The chain is built from TRBV7-9 and TRBJ2-3; maybe TRBD1 (6 bases). Germline values: CDR1 SEHNR, CDR2 FQNEAQ (reference sequence). V dropped 1 base and J dropped 3 bases, with 11 bases sitting between them. This CDR3 comprises 15 residues. The CDR3 bases are TGTGCCAGCAGCTTAGTCGGGACAAGGACAGATACGCAGTATTTT. It specifies CASSLVGTRTDTQYF. The full variable domain, its missing parts supplied by reference TRBV7-9 and TRBJ2-3, is DTGVSQNPRHKITKRGQNVTFRCDPISEHNRLYWYRQTLGQGPEFLTYFQNEAQLEKSRLLSDRFSAERPKGSFSTLEIQRTEQGDSAMYLCASSLVGTRTDTQYFGPGTRLTVL.

The chain links TRBV5-6 to TRBJ2-3, with D maybe TRBD2 (7 bases). The germline V gene encodes CDR1 SGHDT and CDR2 YYEEEE. Trimming removed 0 bases from V and 12 bases from J, with 23 bases in between. This CDR3 comprises 16 residues. The chain's CDR3 is CASSLAGGAGLKNQYF. CDR3 in DNA: TGTGCCAGCAGCTTGGCGGGGGGCGCTGGACTAAAGAACCAGTATTTT. Combining the CDR3 with reference TRBV5-6 and TRBJ2-3 gives the whole variable domain DAGVTQSPTHLIKTRGQQVTLRCSPKSGHDTVSWYQQALGQGPQFIFQYYEEEERQRGNFPDRFSGHQFPNYSSELNVNALLLGDSALYLCASSLAGGAGLKNQYFGPGTRLTVL.

This clone was picked up many times. The chain is built from TRBV7-9 and TRBJ1-1; D uncertain. The CDR3 length is 16 residues. V was trimmed by 3 bases and J by 0 bases, leaving 14 bases between them. Germline CDR1 and CDR2: SEHNR and FQNEAQ (reference sequence). The chain's CDR3 is CASSLEGVSLNTEAFF. CDR3 DNA sequence: TGTGCCAGCAGCTTGGAGGGAGTGAGCCTGAACACTGAAGCTTTCTTT.

V is TRBV5-1 and J is TRBJ2-5, with D possibly TRBD1 on 6 matching bases. Germline V CDR1 and CDR2: SGHRS, YFSETQ. Trimming cost V 4 bases and J 4 bases, with 17 bases left between them. The CDR3 runs to 15 residues. CDR3 sequence (DNA): TGCGCCAGCAGCACTCTGATGGGGGCGCGAGAGACCCAGTACTTC. Encoded protein: CASSTLMGARETQYF.